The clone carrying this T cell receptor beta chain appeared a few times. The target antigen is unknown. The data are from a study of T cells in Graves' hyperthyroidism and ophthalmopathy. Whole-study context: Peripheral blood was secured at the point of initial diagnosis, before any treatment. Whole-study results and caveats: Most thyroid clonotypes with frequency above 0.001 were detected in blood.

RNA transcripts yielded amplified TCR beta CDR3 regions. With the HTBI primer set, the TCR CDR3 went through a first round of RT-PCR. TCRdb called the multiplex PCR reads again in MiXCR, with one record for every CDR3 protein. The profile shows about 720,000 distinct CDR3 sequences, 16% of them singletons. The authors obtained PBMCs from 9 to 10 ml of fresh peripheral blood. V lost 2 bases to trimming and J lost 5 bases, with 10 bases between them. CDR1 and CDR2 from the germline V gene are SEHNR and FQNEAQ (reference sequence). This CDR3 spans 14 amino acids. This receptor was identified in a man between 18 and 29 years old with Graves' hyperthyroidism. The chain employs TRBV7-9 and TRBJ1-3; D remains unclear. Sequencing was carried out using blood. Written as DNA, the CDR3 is TGTGCCAGCAGCTTAACAGAGATTAGAAACACCATATATTTT. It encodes CASSLTEIRNTIYF. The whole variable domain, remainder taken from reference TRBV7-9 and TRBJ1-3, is DTGVSQNPRHKITKRGQNVTFRCDPISEHNRLYWYRQTLGQGPEFLTYFQNEAQLEKSRLLSDRFSAERPKGSFSTLEIQRTEQGDSAMYLCASSLTEIRNTIYFGEGSWLTVV.